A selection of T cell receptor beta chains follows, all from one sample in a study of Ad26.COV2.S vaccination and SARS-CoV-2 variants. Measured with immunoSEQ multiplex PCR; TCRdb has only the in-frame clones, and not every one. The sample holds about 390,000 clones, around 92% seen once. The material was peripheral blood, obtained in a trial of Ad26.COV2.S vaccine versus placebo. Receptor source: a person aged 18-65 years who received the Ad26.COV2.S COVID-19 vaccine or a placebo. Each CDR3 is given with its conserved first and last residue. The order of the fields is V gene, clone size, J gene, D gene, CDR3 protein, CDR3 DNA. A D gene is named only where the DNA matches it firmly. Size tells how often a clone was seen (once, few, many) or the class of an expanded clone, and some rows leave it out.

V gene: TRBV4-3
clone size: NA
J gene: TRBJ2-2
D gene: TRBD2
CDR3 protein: CASSQEAGPLTGELFF
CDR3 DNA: TGCGCCAGCAGCCAAGAAGCGGGGCCACTCACCGGGGAGCTGTTTTTT

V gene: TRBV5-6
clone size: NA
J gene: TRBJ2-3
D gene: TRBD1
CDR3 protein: CASSSTGQPTDTQYF
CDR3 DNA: TGTGCCAGCAGCTCGACGGGACAGCCCACAGATACGCAGTATTTT

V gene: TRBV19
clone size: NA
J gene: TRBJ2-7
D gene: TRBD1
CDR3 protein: CASSTGTGAYEQYF
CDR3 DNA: TGTGCCAGTAGTACCGGGACAGGGGCCTACGAGCAGTACTTC

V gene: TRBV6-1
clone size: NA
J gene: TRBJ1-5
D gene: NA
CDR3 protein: CASSEANRAIQPQHF
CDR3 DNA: TGTGCCAGCAGTGAGGCGAACAGGGCTATTCAGCCCCAGCATTTT

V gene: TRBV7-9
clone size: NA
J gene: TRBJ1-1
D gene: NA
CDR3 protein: CASSLTVNTEAFF
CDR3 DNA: TGTGCCAGCAGCCTGACAGTCAACACTGAAGCTTTCTTT

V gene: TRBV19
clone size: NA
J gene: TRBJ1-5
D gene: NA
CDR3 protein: CASSITTGNQPQHF
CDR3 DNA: TGTGCCAGTAGTATTACGACGGGCAATCAGCCCCAGCATTTT

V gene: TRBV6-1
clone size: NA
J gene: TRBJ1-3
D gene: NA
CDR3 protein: CASSESGNTIYF
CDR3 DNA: TGTGCCAGCAGTGAAAGTGGAAACACCATATATTTT

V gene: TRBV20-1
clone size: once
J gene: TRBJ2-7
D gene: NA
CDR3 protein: CSAEPGPQYF
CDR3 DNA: TGCAGTGCCGAGCCGGGGCCGCAGTACTTC

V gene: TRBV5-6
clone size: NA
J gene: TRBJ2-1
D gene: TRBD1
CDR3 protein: CASSRDRGRIRVNEQFF
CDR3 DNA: TGTGCCAGCAGCCGAGACAGGGGGCGGATTAGAGTCAATGAGCAGTTCTTC

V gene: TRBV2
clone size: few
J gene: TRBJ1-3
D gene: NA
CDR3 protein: CASRGTGNTIYF
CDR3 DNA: TGTGCCAGCAGAGGCACTGGAAACACCATATATTTT

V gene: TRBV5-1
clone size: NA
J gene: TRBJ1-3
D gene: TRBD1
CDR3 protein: CASSYGQGSNTIYF
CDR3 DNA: TGCGCCAGCAGCTACGGACAGGGTAGTAACACCATATATTTT

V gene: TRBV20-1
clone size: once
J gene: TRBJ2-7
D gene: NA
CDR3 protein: CSATSGYEQYF
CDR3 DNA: TGCAGTGCTACCTCCGGCTACGAGCAGTACTTC

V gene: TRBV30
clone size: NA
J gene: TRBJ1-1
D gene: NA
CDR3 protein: CAWSEYRADFMNTEAFF
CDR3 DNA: TGTGCCTGGAGTGAATACAGGGCTGACTTCATGAACACTGAAGCTTTCTTT

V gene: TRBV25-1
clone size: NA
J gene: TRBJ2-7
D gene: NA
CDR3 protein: CASSRGWEQYF
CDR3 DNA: TGTGCCAGCAGTAGAGGGTGGGAGCAGTACTTC

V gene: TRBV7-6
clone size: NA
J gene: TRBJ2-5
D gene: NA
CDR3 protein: CASSLGLLHGGETQYF
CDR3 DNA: TGTGCCAGCAGCTTAGGACTCTTACATGGTGGGGAGACCCAGTACTTC

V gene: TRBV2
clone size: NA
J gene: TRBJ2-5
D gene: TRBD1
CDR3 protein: CASSARTGGQTQYF
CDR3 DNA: TGTGCCAGCAGTGCCCGGACAGGGGGACAGACCCAGTACTTC

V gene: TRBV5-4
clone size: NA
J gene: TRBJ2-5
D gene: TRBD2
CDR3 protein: CASSLTPQGGAGEETQYF
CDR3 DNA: TGTGCCAGCAGCTTGACACCTCAAGGGGGAGCGGGGGAAGAGACCCAGTACTTC

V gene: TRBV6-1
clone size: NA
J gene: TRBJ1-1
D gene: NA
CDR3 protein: CASSEALVRGGLIEAFF
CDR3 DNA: TGTGCCAGCAGTGAAGCTCTTGTCCGGGGAGGATTGATTGAAGCTTTCTTT

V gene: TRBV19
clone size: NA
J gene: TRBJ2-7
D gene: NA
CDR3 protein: CASSSPGTSYEQYF
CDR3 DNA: TGTGCCAGTAGTTCCCCCGGGACATCCTACGAGCAGTACTTC

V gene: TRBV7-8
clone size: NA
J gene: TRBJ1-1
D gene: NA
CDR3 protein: CASSDGAPYLNTEAFF
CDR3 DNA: TGTGCCAGCAGCGACGGAGCCCCCTACTTGAACACTGAAGCTTTCTTT

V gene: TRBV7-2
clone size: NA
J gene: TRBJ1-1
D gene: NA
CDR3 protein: CASSLAILPEAFF
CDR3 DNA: TGTGCCAGCAGCTTAGCTATACTGCCCGAAGCTTTCTTT

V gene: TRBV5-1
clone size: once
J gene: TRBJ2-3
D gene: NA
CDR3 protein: CASYRAASTDTQYF
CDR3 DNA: TGCGCCAGCTACCGGGCTGCTAGCACAGATACGCAGTATTTT

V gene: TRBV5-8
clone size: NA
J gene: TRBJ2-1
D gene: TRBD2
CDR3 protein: CASSYGLANYNEQFF
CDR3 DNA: TGTGCCAGCAGCTATGGACTAGCGAATTACAATGAGCAGTTCTTC

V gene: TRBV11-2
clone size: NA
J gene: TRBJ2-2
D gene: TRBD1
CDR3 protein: CASSLGRQGQTGELFF
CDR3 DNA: TGTGCCAGCAGCTTAGGAAGACAGGGACAAACCGGGGAGCTGTTTTTT

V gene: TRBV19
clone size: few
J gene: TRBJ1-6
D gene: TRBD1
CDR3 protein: CASTPGQYNSPLHF
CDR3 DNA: TGTGCCAGTACACCGGGACAGTATAATTCACCCCTCCACTTT

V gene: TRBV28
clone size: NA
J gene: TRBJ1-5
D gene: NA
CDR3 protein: CASSLGQYRAYSNQPQHF
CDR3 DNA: TGTGCCAGCAGTTTAGGACAATACAGGGCGTATAGCAATCAGCCCCAGCATTTT

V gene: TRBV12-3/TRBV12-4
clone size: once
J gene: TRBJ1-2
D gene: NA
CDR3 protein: CASKTTLNGYTF
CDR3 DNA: TGTGCCAGTAAGACAACTCTGAATGGCTACACCTTC

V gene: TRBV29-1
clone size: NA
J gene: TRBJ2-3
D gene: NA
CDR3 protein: CSVVTGLSTDTQYF
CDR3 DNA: TGCAGCGTTGTCACAGGACTTAGCACAGATACGCAGTATTTT

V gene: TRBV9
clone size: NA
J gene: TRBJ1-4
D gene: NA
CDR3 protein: CASSPMGEREKLFF
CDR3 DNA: TGTGCCAGCAGCCCAATGGGGGAGAGGGAAAAACTGTTTTTT

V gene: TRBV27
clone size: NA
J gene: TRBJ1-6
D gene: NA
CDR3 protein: CASSSPGVGNSPLHF
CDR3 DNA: TGTGCCAGCAGTTCCCCCGGGGTAGGTAATTCACCCCTCCACTTT

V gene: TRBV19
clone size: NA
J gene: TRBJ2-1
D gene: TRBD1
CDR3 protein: CASSIGRGEQFF
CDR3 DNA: TGTGCCAGTAGTATAGGCAGGGGGGAGCAGTTCTTC

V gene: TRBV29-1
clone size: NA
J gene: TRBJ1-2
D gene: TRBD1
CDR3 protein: CSVVGTGVNWGYTF
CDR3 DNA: TGCAGCGTTGTTGGGACAGGGGTAAACTGGGGCTACACCTTC

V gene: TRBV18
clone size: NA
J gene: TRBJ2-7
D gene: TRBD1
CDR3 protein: CASSLWDSFSYEQYF
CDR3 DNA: TGTGCCAGCTCACTCTGGGACAGCTTCTCCTACGAGCAGTACTTC

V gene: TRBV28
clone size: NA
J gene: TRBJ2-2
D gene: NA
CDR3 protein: CASSSGSLRGSGELFF
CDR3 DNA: TGTGCCAGCAGTTCAGGATCGTTAAGAGGTTCCGGGGAGCTGTTTTTT

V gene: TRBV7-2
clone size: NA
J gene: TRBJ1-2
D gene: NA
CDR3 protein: CASSLNKINYGYTF
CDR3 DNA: TGTGCCAGCAGCTTAAACAAAATTAACTATGGCTACACCTTC

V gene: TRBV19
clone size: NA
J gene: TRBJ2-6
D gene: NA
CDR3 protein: CASSIGNSLGANVLTF
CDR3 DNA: TGTGCCAGTAGTATTGGCAACTCACTTGGGGCCAACGTCCTGACTTTC

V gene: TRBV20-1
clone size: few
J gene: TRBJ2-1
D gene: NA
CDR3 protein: CSARDYNEQFF
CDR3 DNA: TGCAGTGCTAGAGACTACAATGAGCAGTTCTTC

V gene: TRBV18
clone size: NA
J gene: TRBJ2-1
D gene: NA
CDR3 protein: CASSPPRTHGLHNEQFF
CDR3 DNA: TGTGCCAGCTCACCACCGAGGACTCATGGGCTACACAATGAGCAGTTCTTC

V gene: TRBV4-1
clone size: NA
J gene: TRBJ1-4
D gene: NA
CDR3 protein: CASSQGDRPNEKLFF
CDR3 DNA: TGCGCCAGCAGCCAAGGGGACCGACCGAATGAAAAACTGTTTTTT

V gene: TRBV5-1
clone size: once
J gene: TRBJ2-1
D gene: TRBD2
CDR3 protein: CASSLDAGGLEQFF
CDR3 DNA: TGCGCCAGCAGCTTGGATGCGGGGGGGCTTGAGCAGTTCTTC

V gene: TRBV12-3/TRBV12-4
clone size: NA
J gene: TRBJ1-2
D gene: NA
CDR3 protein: CASSFGDYGYTF
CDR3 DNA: TGTGCCAGCAGTTTCGGCGACTATGGCTACACCTTC